The clone carrying this T cell receptor (beta chain) was counted at least ten times. Its target is not known. V dropped 0 bases and J dropped 8 bases, with 7 bases sitting between them. Germline V gene lookup returns CDR1 LGHDT and CDR2 YNNKEL (reference sequence). CDR3 length: 13 amino acids. These data originate in a study of T cells in Graves' hyperthyroidism and ophthalmopathy. General observations from the study: With a median lead of approximately 6 months before onset, the model predicted ophthalmopathy.

Template material for amplifying TCR beta CDR3 regions consisted of RNA transcripts. HTBI primers were employed in a first-round RT-PCR of the TCR CDR3. Each CDR3 protein is one row after TCRdb ran MiXCR on the multiplex PCR reads. The profile shows about 380,000 distinct CDR3 sequences, around a sixth of them singletons. Ophthalmopathy cases met thresholds of Clinical Activity Score at least 3, NOSPECS grade at least 4 and duration under 3 months. Not enrolled were patients with uncontrolled infection, other autoimmune disease, pregnancy or lactation. The receptor comes from a man aged 18 to 29 with Graves' ophthalmopathy. The sequenced sample consisted of blood. The V call is TRBV3-1, the J call TRBJ1-4; D gene ambiguous. Written as DNA, the CDR3 is TGTGCCAGCAGCCAAGATATGTTGGAAAAACTGTTTTTT. The encoded protein is CASSQDMLEKLFF. The full variable domain, completed using reference TRBV3-1 and TRBJ1-4, is DTAVSQTPKYLVTQMGNDKSIKCEQNLGHDTMYWYKQDSKKFLKIMFSYNNKELIINETVPNRFSPKSPDKAHLNLHINSLELGDSAVYFCASSQDMLEKLFFGSGTQLSVL.